Each of the 15 T cell receptor beta chains below was sequenced from the same sample in a study of CD8 T cells in Susac syndrome. RNA totalling roughly 0.5 to 1 ug underwent reverse transcription with random hexamers. TCRdb re-called the immunoSEQ multiplex PCR reads through MiXCR, storing one row per CDR3 protein. The data show tens of thousands of distinct CDR3 sequences, 94% seen once. Sequencing was carried out using CD8+ T cells from PBMCs. Source of these receptors: a human donor with Susac syndrome.

The chain recombines TRBV7-2 with TRBJ1-1, with a tentative D call TRBD1 (5 bases). Between the trimmed V and J ends, which lost 5 bases and 3 bases, there was a span of 16 bases. Germline CDR1 is SGHTA and CDR2 is FQGNSA. The CDR3 runs to 15 residues. CDR3 loop: CASSPGTLDYTEAFF. The DNA of the CDR3 is TGTGCCAGCAGCCCTGGGACCCTCGATTACACTGAAGCTTTCTTT.

The rearrangement uses TRBV4-1 and TRBJ2-4, with D unclear. CDR3 size: 13 residues. Germline values: CDR1 MGHRA, CDR2 YSYEKL. Trimming took off 3 bases at V and 2 bases at J, with 5 bases between the two ends. CDR3 protein: CASSQGSKNIQYF. The CDR3 DNA reads TGCGCCAGCAGCCAGGGTTCCAAAAACATTCAGTACTTC.

V is TRBV12-3 or TRBV12-4 and J is TRBJ2-2, with 8 positions matching TRBD2. The J segment lost 8 bases and the V segment lost 5 bases, leaving 13 bases of the junction unmatched. The CDR3 sequence is 16 residues long. The CDR3 DNA reads TGTGCCAGCAGTCTATGGGCCCCGACTAGCGAAGGGGAGCTGTTTTTT. Amino acid sequence: CASSLWAPTSEGELFF.

The chain combines TRBV11-2 with TRBJ2-7, with 8 bases matching TRBD1. The CDR3 length is 14 residues. The germline CDR1 and CDR2 sequences are SGHAT and FQNNGV. After removal of 3 bases from V and 3 bases from J, the junction contained 4 bases not matched to a gene. This CDR3 is CASSFGQGYYEQYF. CDR3 coding DNA: TGTGCCAGCAGCTTTGGACAGGGTTACTACGAGCAGTACTTC.

CDR3: CSAYFSRRDTQYF. The CDR3 nucleotides read TGCAGTGCTTATTTCAGCCGTCGAGATACGCAGTATTTT. The J gene is TRBJ2-3, the V gene TRBV20-1, with unresolved D. Germline V lookup: CDR1 DFQATT, CDR2 SNEGSKA (reference sequence). Trimming left V 5 bases short and J 5 bases short, with 14 bases between. The CDR3 length is 13 residues.

The V and J genes are TRBV12-3 or TRBV12-4 and TRBJ1-2, with 8 positions matching TRBD1. The CDR3 loop spans 13 amino acids. The V gene end was trimmed by 11 bases and the J gene end by 4 bases; junction bases not matched to a gene: 9. The CDR3 is CALRTGTFYGYTF. As DNA, the CDR3 is TGTGCCCTCAGGACAGGGACCTTCTATGGCTACACCTTC.

CDR3 DNA sequence: TGTGCCAGCAGGGACGGACCCTACGAGCAGTACTTC. The encoded protein is CASRDGPYEQYF. This chain connects TRBV2 to TRBJ2-7; D is unclear. The CDR3 contains 12 residues. The V and J ends lost 6 bases and 2 bases respectively, with 8 bases between them. Germline V gene lookup returns CDR1 SNHLY and CDR2 FYNNEI.

J is TRBJ1-1 and V is TRBV6-5, with 7 positions matching TRBD1. With 2 bases clipped from V and 4 bases from J, the junction kept 4 bases outside the gene matches. Germline CDR1 reads MNHEY; CDR2 reads SVGAGI. CDR3 length equals 14 residues. The CDR3, as DNA: TGTGCCAGCAGTTACGGGCACAGGGGCACTGAAGCTTTCTTT. This encodes CASSYGHRGTEAFF.

V usage is TRBV15 and J usage is TRBJ2-1; D possibly corresponds to TRBD2 (6 bases). Germline V CDR1 and CDR2: LNHNV, YYDKDF (reference sequence). V shed 1 base and J shed 7 bases, with 8 bases lying between them. The CDR3 runs 13 residues. As DNA, the CDR3 is TGTGCCACCAGCAGAGGACTAGGGAATGAGCAGTTCTTC. This sequence encodes CATSRGLGNEQFF.

In DNA, the CDR3 is TGCGCCAGCAGCCAGGCGCCGGGACAGGGTGATCGCTACACCTTC. It codes for CASSQAPGQGDRYTF. The V call is TRBV4-1, the J call TRBJ1-2; 9 nucleotides agree with TRBD1. The CDR3 spans 15 residues. With 3 bases clipped from V and 9 bases from J, the junction kept 11 bases outside the gene matches. Germline CDR1 and CDR2: MGHRA and YSYEKL.

The V and J genes are TRBV27 and TRBJ2-7, with 9 nucleotides matching TRBD2. Germline CDR1 is MNHEY and CDR2 is SMNVEV (reference sequence). The CDR3 runs 18 residues. V was clipped by 6 bases and J by 3 bases; unmatched bases: 18. The CDR3 DNA reads TGTGCCAGCAGCCCGGCCCCCTTCGCTAGCGGGGTCATCTACGAGCAGTACTTC. Translation: CASSPAPFASGVIYEQYF.

The rearrangement joins TRBV10-3 to TRBJ1-2, with D possibly TRBD1 on 5 matching bases. This CDR3 spans 15 amino acids. Germline CDR1 ENHRY, CDR2 SYGVKD. The V gene lost 3 bases and the J gene lost 0 bases, with 11 bases spanning the gap. CDR3 coding DNA: TGTGCCATCAGTGAACTGAAGACAGCTAACTATGGCTACACCTTC. As protein: CAISELKTANYGYTF.

Points on this clonotype: The junction departs from germline at one end; a sequencing error may be responsible. CDR3 residues: CASSQEIGGAYLF. Here the CDR3 DNA reads TGCGCCAGCAGCCAAGAAATCGGGGGGGCCTATCTCTTC. The chain couples TRBV4-1 to TRBJ2-1, with 8 bases identical to TRBD2. This CDR3 contains 13 residues. Germline CDR1 and CDR2: MGHRA and YSYEKL.

This clonotype was found once. V usage is TRBV12-3 or TRBV12-4 and J usage is TRBJ1-4, with TRBD1 as a possible D gene (6 bases). V was shortened by 4 bases and J by 3 bases, with 9 bases between the two germline ends. There are 14 residues in the CDR3. The CDR3 DNA reads TGTGCCAGCAGTTCAGGGGAAGCTAATGAAAAACTGTTTTTT. Translated, it gives CASSSGEANEKLFF.

The CDR3 loop reads CASRGVEQFF. The CDR3 nucleotides are TGTGCCAGCAGAGGCGTTGAGCAGTTCTTC. The genes are TRBV6-5 and TRBJ2-1, with D uncertain. V was clipped by 6 bases and J by 9 bases, with 6 bases between them. Germline values: CDR1 MNHEY, CDR2 SVGAGI. The CDR3 runs 10 residues.